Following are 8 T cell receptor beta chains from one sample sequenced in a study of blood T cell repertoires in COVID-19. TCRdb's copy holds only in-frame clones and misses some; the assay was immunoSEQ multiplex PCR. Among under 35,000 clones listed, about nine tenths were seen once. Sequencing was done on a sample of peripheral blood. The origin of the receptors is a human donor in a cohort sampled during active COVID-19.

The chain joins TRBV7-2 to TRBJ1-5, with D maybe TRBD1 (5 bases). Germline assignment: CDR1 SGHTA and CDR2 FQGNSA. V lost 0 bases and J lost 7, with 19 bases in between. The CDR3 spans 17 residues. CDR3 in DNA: TGTGCCAGCAGCTTAGCGCGAACAAATGCCCGGGGGCAGCCCCAGCATTTT. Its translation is CASSLARTNARGQPQHF.

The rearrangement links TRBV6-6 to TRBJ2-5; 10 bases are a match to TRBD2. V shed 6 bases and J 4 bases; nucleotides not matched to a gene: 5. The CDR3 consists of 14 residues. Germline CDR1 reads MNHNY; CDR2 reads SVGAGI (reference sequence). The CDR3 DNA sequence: TGTGCCAGCAGGAGCGGGGGGGCCGCAGAGACCCAGTACTTC. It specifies CASRSGGAAETQYF.

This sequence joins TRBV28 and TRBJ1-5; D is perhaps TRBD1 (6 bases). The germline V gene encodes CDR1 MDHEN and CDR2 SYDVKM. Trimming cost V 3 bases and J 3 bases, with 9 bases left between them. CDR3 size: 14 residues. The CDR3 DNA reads TGTGCCAGCAGTTTCGGACAGCCCAATCAGCCCCAGCATTTT. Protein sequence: CASSFGQPNQPQHF.

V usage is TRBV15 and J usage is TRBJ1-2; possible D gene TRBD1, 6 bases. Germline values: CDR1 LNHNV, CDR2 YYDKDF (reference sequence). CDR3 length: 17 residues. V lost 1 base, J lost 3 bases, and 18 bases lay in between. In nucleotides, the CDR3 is TGTGCCACCAGCAGAGTGAAGGCGGACAGATTATACTATGGCTACACCTTC. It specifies CATSRVKADRLYYGYTF.

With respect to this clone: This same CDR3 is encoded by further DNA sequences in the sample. The CDR3 DNA reads TGTGCCTGGAGTGTACAAGGGGCCACTGAAGCTTTCTTT. It encodes CAWSVQGATEAFF. V usage is TRBV30 and J usage is TRBJ1-1, with a tentative D call TRBD1 (5 bases). Deletions cut 0 bases from V and 4 bases from J, with 9 bases between. CDR3 length: 13 residues. Germline loops: CDR1 GTSNPN, CDR2 SVGIG (reference sequence).

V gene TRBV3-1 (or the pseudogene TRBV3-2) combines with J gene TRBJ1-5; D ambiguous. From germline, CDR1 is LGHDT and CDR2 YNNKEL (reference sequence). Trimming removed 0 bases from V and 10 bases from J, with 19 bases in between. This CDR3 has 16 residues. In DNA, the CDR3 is TGTGCCAGCAGCCAAGATCTAGCAGGCCCAACCTATCCCCAGCATTTT. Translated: CASSQDLAGPTYPQHF.

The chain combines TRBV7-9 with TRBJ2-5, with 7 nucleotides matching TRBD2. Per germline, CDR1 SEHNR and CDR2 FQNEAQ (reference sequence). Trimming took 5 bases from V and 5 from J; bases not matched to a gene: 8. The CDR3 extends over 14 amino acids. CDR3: CASSPGLVGETQYF. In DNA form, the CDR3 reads TGTGCCAGCAGCCCAGGACTAGTGGGGGAGACCCAGTACTTC.

This CDR3 is CASSLGVRGRGEAFF. As DNA, the CDR3 is TGCGCCAGCAGCTTGGGGGTACGGGGGAGGGGTGAAGCTTTCTTT. The rearrangement joins TRBV5-1 to TRBJ1-1; the D gene is possibly TRBD1 (5 bases). The CDR3 has 15 residues. Germline V gives CDR1 SGHRS, CDR2 YFSETQ. With 0 bases removed from V and 7 bases from J, the gap between germline ends came to 16 bases.